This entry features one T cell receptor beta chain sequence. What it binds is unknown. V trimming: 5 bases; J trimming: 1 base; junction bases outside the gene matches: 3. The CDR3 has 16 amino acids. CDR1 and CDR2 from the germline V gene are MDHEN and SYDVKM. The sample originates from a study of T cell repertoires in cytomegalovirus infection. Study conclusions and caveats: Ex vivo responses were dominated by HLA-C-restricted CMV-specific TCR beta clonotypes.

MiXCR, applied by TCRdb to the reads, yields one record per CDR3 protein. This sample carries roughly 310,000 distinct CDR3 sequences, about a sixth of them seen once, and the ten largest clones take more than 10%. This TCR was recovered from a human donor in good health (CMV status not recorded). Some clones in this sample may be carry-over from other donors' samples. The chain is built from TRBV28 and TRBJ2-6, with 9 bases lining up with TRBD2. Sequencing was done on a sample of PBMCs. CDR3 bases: TGTGCCAGCAGTCCGGGACTAGCTTCTGGGGCCAACGTCCTGACTTTC. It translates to CASSPGLASGANVLTF.